These 18 T cell receptor beta chains originate from one sample sequenced in a study of spatial heterogeneity in lung cancer. Study observations and caveats: It was found that expanded intratumoral alpha and beta TCR counts tracked tumor mutation counts.

The antigens these receptors bind are not known. TCRdb re-called the 5' RACE reads with MiXCR, one entry per CDR3 protein. This sample carries about 12,000 distinct CDR3 sequences, just over 5% of them seen once, and the ten largest clones take 20% to 25%. The sample's time point: sample taken at primary tumor resection. The source was lung tumor tissue, collected at surgery. The origin of the receptors is a male donor with early-stage non-small cell lung cancer.

This clonotype is medium-sized (0.01 to 0.1%) within its sample. A library prepared for alpha chains yielded this beta chain as an off-target read; its size is of little meaning. The chain links TRBV5-1 to TRBJ2-2; the D gene is possibly TRBD2 (5 bases). The germline gives CDR1 SGHRS, CDR2 YFSETQ. This CDR3 contains 17 residues. Trimming shortened V by 0 bases and J by 5 bases, and 17 bases separated the two germline ends. This CDR3 reads CASSLAPAREETGELFF. In DNA, the CDR3 is TGCGCCAGCAGCTTGGCTCCAGCTCGGGAAGAGACCGGGGAGCTGTTTTTT. Based on the CDR3 plus reference TRBV5-1 and TRBJ2-2, the full variable domain is KAGVTQTPRYLIKTRGQQVTLSCSPISGHRSVSWYQQTPGQGLQFLFEYFSETQRNKGNFPGRFSGRQFSNSRSEMNVSTLELGDSALYLCASSLAPAREETGELFFGEGSRLTVL.

This clonotype was seen at least ten times. In a library made to pick up alpha chains, this beta chain is a stray read with a size that means little. The V and J genes are TRBV4-3 and TRBJ2-3; the D is unclear. The CDR3 has 14 residues. From germline, CDR1 is LGHNA and CDR2 YSLEER. With 0 bases removed from V and 3 bases from J, the gap between germline ends came to 7 bases. CDR3 bases: TGCGCCAGCAGCCAAGACAAAGGGACAGATACGCAGTATTTT. This sequence encodes CASSQDKGTDTQYF.

Note on this clonotype: This beta chain is an off-target read within a library intended for alpha chains, so its frequency means little. This chain links TRBV6-6 with TRBJ2-7; D possibly corresponds to TRBD1 (5 bases). Trimming stripped 6 bases from V and 1 base from J, with 16 bases between. The germline V gene has CDR1 MNHNY and CDR2 SVGAGI (reference sequence). CDR3 length equals 15 residues. CDR3 bases: TGTGCCAGCAGCATCTCAGGGATCCCGTCCTACGAGCAGTACTTC. This translates into CASSISGIPSYEQYF.

This clonotype was recorded many times. This beta chain is an off-target read within a library intended for alpha chains, so its frequency means little. The gene calls are TRBV7-9 and TRBJ1-2; D is perhaps TRBD1 (5 bases). Trimming shortened V by 0 bases and J by 0 bases, and 11 bases separated the two germline ends. The CDR3 runs to 16 residues. Germline loops: CDR1 SEHNR, CDR2 FQNEAQ (reference sequence). The CDR3 is CASSLARGTSNYGYTF. DNA of the CDR3: TGTGCCAGCAGCTTAGCCCGGGGCACCTCTAACTATGGCTACACCTTC.

This clonotype showed up many times. As an off-target read in a library built for alpha chains, this beta chain has a frequency of little significance. V and J are TRBV7-2 and TRBJ1-2; tentative D call: TRBD1 (5 bases). The length of the CDR3 is 14 residues. Per the germline V gene, CDR1 is SGHTA and CDR2 is FQGNSA. Trimming cost V 5 bases and J 4 bases, with 14 bases left between them. This CDR3 reads CASSQKGQSYGYTF. The CDR3 nucleotides are TGTGCCAGCAGCCAGAAGGGGCAGAGCTATGGCTACACCTTC.

This clonotype was counted ten times or more. One end of the junction varies from germline; a read error may be responsible. This beta chain is a stray sequence in a library constructed for alpha chains; its clone size is not meaningful. The chain is built from TRBV2 and TRBJ2-3, with 9 nucleotides matching TRBD2. The V gene's germline CDR1 is SNHLY and CDR2 FYNNEI. This CDR3 is 17 amino acids long. The CDR3 nucleotides are TGTGCCAGCAATGAAATGGGTAGCGGGGGACCCAGGGATACGCAGTATTTT. Protein product: CASNEMGSGGPRDTQYF.

This clonotype is termed hyperexpanded (1% or more). Being off target in a library aimed at alpha chains, this beta chain has a size of little meaning. This rearrangement joins TRBV15 to TRBJ2-2; D is unresolved. V was pared by 0 bases and J by 6 bases, with 14 bases between. CDR3 length equals 16 residues. Germline lookup yields CDR1 LNHNV and CDR2 YYDKDF (reference sequence). In nucleotides, the CDR3 is TGTGCCACCAGCAGAGATTCCCCTCGCATTGCCGGGGAGCTGTTTTTT. It specifies CATSRDSPRIAGELFF.

This clonotype was counted at least ten times. This beta chain slipped into a library made for alpha chains as a stray read, so its size is not meaningful. This rearrangement joins TRBV7-2 to TRBJ2-7; D may be TRBD2 (7 bases). V lost 3 bases to trimming and J lost 12 bases, with 18 bases between them. Looked up from germline, CDR1 is SGHTA and CDR2 is FQGNSA. This CDR3 region has 13 residues. CDR3 nucleotides: TGTGCCAGCAGCTTGGGGGGGCCCCAAGTTCCGTACTTC. Its translation is CASSLGGPQVPYF.

This clonotype was found many times. This beta chain slipped into a library made for alpha chains as a stray read, so its size is not meaningful. V is TRBV29-1 and J is TRBJ2-1; 7 positions match TRBD2. Germline V gives CDR1 SQVTM, CDR2 ANQGSEA. The CDR3 has 14 residues. V lost 4 bases to trimming and J lost 6 bases; unmatched junction nucleotides: 9. For the CDR3, the DNA is TGCAGCGTTGTAATGGTAGCGGGTCGCAATGAGCAGTTCTTC. It codes for CSVVMVAGRNEQFF.

This clonotype is judged medium-sized (0.01 to 0.1%). A library made for alpha chains picked up this beta chain off target, so its size means little. The V call is TRBV29-1, the J call TRBJ2-3; 9 bases are shared with TRBD1. CDR1 SQVTM and CDR2 ANQGSEA come from the germline V gene. CDR3 length equals 15 residues. Losses at the gene ends were 2 bases for V and 5 bases for J; bases not matched to a gene: 8. CDR3 coding DNA: TGCAGCGTTGAAAACTGGGACAGGGCTGGAGATACGCAGTATTTT. This translates into CSVENWDRAGDTQYF.

This clonotype occurred many times. This beta chain turned up in a library designed for alpha chains; as an off-target read, its abundance says little. In DNA form, the CDR3 reads TGTGCCAGCAGCTACCTCCCGGGACCCGCTGGGGAGACCCAGTACTTC. Protein: CASSYLPGPAGETQYF. V gene TRBV28 combines with J gene TRBJ2-5, with D perhaps given as TRBD1 or TRBD2 (5 bases each). Trimming pared 6 bases from V and 5 bases from J, leaving 22 bases between. This CDR3 contains 16 residues. The V gene's germline CDR1 is MDHEN and CDR2 SYDVKM.

This clonotype has at least ten counts. Since the library was made to target alpha chains, this beta chain is a stray read and its abundance is not meaningful. The chain carries TRBV12-3 or TRBV12-4 and TRBJ1-6, with a possible D match to TRBD1 (5 bases). The CDR3 loop spans 14 amino acids. Deletions cut 7 bases from V and 9 bases from J, with 16 bases between. CDR3 residues: CASNRDQAISPLHF. The DNA for the CDR3 is TGTGCCAGCAACCGGGACCAAGCAATTTCACCCCTCCACTTT.

This clonotype has ten or more counts. Because this beta chain is a stray read in a library intended to capture alpha chains, its abundance should not be given much weight. The chain combines TRBV10-2 with TRBJ1-1, with D uncertain. Trimming shortened V by 1 base and J by 1 base, and 10 bases separated the two germline ends. CDR1 is WSHSY, CDR2 SAAADI, per germline. The CDR3 length is 15 residues. The CDR3 loop reads CASSEWEPQNTEAFF. CDR3 in DNA: TGCGCCAGCAGTGAGTGGGAACCACAGAACACTGAAGCTTTCTTT.

There are many counts of this clonotype. This beta chain is a stray sequence in a library constructed for alpha chains; its clone size is not meaningful. The chain links TRBV24-1 to TRBJ2-3, with no clear D. Trimming took off 2 bases at V and 6 bases at J, with 14 bases between the two ends. Germline-derived CDR1 and CDR2 are KGHDR and SFDVKD. The CDR3 runs to 15 residues. The CDR3 coding sequence is TGTGCCACCAGTGATTCTGGCCAAGGGTCCGATACGCAGTATTTT. Translation gives CATSDSGQGSDTQYF.

This clonotype showed up just a few times. At one of its ends the junction is not consistent with the germline gene, which may arise from a read error. Little can be read into the size of this beta chain, an off-target read in a library designed for alpha chains. The genes are TRBV7-2 and TRBJ1-6; 10 bases agree with TRBD1. Per the germline V gene, CDR1 is SGHTA and CDR2 is FQGNSA. This CDR3 has 15 residues. Here the CDR3 reads CASSLEGQGWSPLPF. The CDR3 DNA follows: TGTGCCAGCAGCTTAGAGGGACAGGGGTGGTCACCCCTCCCCTTT.

Within the sample, this clonotype is large. This beta chain turned up in a library designed for alpha chains; as an off-target read, its abundance says little. V and J are TRBV6-6 and TRBJ2-2; D might be TRBD1 (7 bases). V was shortened by 7 bases and J by 4 bases, with 10 bases between the two germline ends. Germline V gene data show CDR1 as MNHNY and CDR2 as SVGAGI (reference sequence). The CDR3 contains 13 residues. The CDR3 bases are TGTGCCAGCATTCAGGGGGGCACCGGGGAGCTGTTTTTT. Amino acids: CASIQGGTGELFF.

Concerning this clonotype: This beta chain represents an off-target read in a library built for alpha chains; its size is of limited meaning. This chain uses TRBV20-1 with TRBJ2-3; TRBD2 matches at 13 bases. The trim removed 5 bases at V and 1 base at J, leaving 6 bases unmatched. Per germline, CDR1 DFQATT and CDR2 SNEGSKA (reference sequence). CDR3 length equals 16 residues. The CDR3 DNA reads as TGCAGTGCTCCCGGGACTAGCGGGGTCGGCACAGATACGCAGTATTTT. It is translated as CSAPGTSGVGTDTQYF.

About this clonotype itself: As an off-target read in a library built for alpha chains, this beta chain has a frequency of little significance. The chain carries TRBV5-4 and TRBJ2-2; TRBD1 is a possible D gene (6 bases). This CDR3 region has 13 residues. V was pared by 1 base and J by 7 bases, with 8 bases between. Germline CDR1 reads SGHNT; CDR2 reads YYREEE (reference sequence). CDR3 coding DNA: TGTGCCAGCAGCTTGCCAGGGGACGGGGAGCTGTTTTTT. Translation: CASSLPGDGELFF.